The 32 T cell receptor beta chains reported below all come from one sample, sequenced in a study of technical replicates of blood from several donors. Assay: immunoSEQ multiplex PCR; the TCRdb copy retains only in-frame clones and omits some. In the table there are more than 60,000 clones, roughly 94% of which are singletons. The material sequenced was T cells isolated from PBMCs. The receptors stem from a human donor in good health.

This clone has just a few counts. This sequence joins TRBV5-1 and TRBJ1-4; D unclear. Germline values: CDR1 SGHRS, CDR2 YFSETQ. V lost 1 base and J lost 0, with 7 bases in between. The CDR3 loop spans 15 amino acids. DNA of the CDR3: TGCGCCAGCAGCTTGTTATCTCCAACTAATGAAAAACTGTTTTTT. Protein product: CASSLLSPTNEKLFF.

The sample holds one count of this clone. This chain connects TRBV7-2 to TRBJ1-4; D unresolved. The CDR3 consists of 15 residues. V was clipped by 1 base and J by 2 bases, with 8 bases between them. CDR1 SGHTA and CDR2 FQGNSA come from the germline V gene. The CDR3 DNA is TGTGCCAGCAGCTTAGTTGGAGGCACTAATGAAAAACTGTTTTTT. This gives the protein CASSLVGGTNEKLFF.

The chain combines TRBV10-3 with TRBJ1-2; D gene unclear. This CDR3 comprises 14 residues. The V gene lost 6 bases and the J gene lost 2 bases, with 13 bases spanning the gap. Germline assignment: CDR1 ENHRY and CDR2 SYGVKD. CDR3 sequence: CAIRKKPPNYGYTF. CDR3 nucleotides: TGTGCCATCAGAAAAAAGCCCCCCAACTATGGCTACACCTTC.

The gene calls are TRBV19 and TRBJ2-7; TRBD1 matches 7 bases. The J segment lost 2 bases and the V segment lost 1 base, leaving 2 bases of the junction unmatched. This CDR3 spans 14 amino acids. CDR1 and CDR2 (germline): LNHDA, SQIVND (reference sequence). For the CDR3, the DNA is TGTGCCAGTAGTATAGGACAGGGCGCCTACGAGCAGTACTTC. This translates into CASSIGQGAYEQYF.

The genes are TRBV7-9 and TRBJ2-7; 7 bases map to TRBD2. Germline V gene sequence: CDR1 SEHNR, CDR2 FQNEAQ (reference sequence). This CDR3 spans 14 amino acids. V dropped 1 base and J dropped 6; count of bases not matched to a gene: 6. CDR3 sequence (DNA): TGTGCCAGCAGCTTAGACGCGGGGGTGCCCGAGCAGTACTTC. It specifies CASSLDAGVPEQYF.

The V call is TRBV21-1, the J call TRBJ2-7; the table's D call, TRBD1, was not checked against the DNA. TRBV21-1 is annotated as a pseudogene. This CDR3 contains 15 residues. CDR3: CASSKVKQGSYEQYF. CDR3 bases: TGTGCCAGCAGCAAGGTTAAACAGGGGTCCTACGAGCAGTACTTC.

This chain links TRBV30 with TRBJ1-6; possibly TRBD1 for D (5 bases). There are 14 residues in the CDR3. Trimming left V 4 bases short and J 5 bases short, with 12 bases between. Per germline, CDR1 GTSNPN and CDR2 SVGIG (reference sequence). The chain's CDR3 is CAWKFGGNNSPLHF. CDR3 nucleotides: TGTGCCTGGAAATTCGGGGGGAATAATTCACCCCTCCACTTT.

The chain links TRBV9 to TRBJ2-2; 8 nucleotides agree with TRBD2. The CDR3 consists of 16 residues. Per the germline V gene, CDR1 is SGDLS and CDR2 is YYNGEE. V was clipped by 4 bases and J by 7 bases; unmatched bases: 12. CDR3 sequence (DNA): TGTGCCAGCAGCATCTCTCCCGGGGGGGCCGTCGGGGAGCTGTTTTTT. Amino acids: CASSISPGGAVGELFF.

This sequence joins TRBV19 and TRBJ1-1; D is possibly TRBD1 (6 bases). This CDR3 has 14 amino acids. The germline V and J ends were trimmed by 8 bases and 0 bases, with 13 bases remaining between them. CDR1 and CDR2 (germline): LNHDA, SQIVND (reference sequence). CDR3 DNA sequence: TGTGCCAGTTTTGTCCGGGACATGAACACTGAAGCTTTCTTT. It specifies CASFVRDMNTEAFF.

The chain links TRBV5-6 to TRBJ1-2, with TRBD1 identical over 8 bases. V lost 0 bases, J lost 0 bases, and 4 bases stayed unmatched. The germline CDR1 and CDR2 sequences are SGHDT and YYEEEE. The CDR3 runs to 16 residues. CDR3: CASSLGQGFPNYGYTF. In nucleotides, the CDR3 is TGTGCCAGCAGCTTGGGACAGGGGTTCCCTAACTATGGCTACACCTTC.

The DNA of the CDR3 is TGTGCCAGCAGTTTATCAGAGCTGAACACTGAAGCTTTCTTT. It translates to CASSLSELNTEAFF. V gene TRBV27 combines with J gene TRBJ1-1; D ambiguous. V lost 0 bases to trimming and J lost 0 bases, with 5 bases between them. Germline-derived CDR1 and CDR2 are MNHEY and SMNVEV (reference sequence). The CDR3 length is 14 residues.

J is TRBJ1-5 and V is TRBV12-5, with 7 nucleotides matching TRBD1. Trimming removed 1 base from V and 2 bases from J; junction bases left unmatched: 5. The CDR3 contains 16 residues. The germline gives CDR1 LGHNT, CDR2 FRNRAP. CDR3 in DNA: TGTGCTAGTGGTTTGGGCAACAGGGGTGGCAATCAGCCCCAGCATTTT. It specifies CASGLGNRGGNQPQHF.

V and J are TRBV6-6 and TRBJ1-5; D ambiguous. Germline CDR1 is MNHNY and CDR2 is SVGAGI (reference sequence). CDR3 length: 12 residues. Trimming stripped 2 bases from V and 5 bases from J, with 4 bases between. The CDR3 here is CASSYIYQPQHF. The DNA for the CDR3 is TGTGCCAGCAGTTACATATATCAGCCCCAGCATTTT.

The gene calls are TRBV4-1 and TRBJ2-7; a weak D match, TRBD1 (8 bases). Germline V gives CDR1 MGHRA, CDR2 YSYEKL. The V gene lost 0 bases and the J gene lost 6 bases, with 18 bases spanning the gap. This CDR3 is built from 16 residues. CDR3 bases: TGCGCCAGCAGCCAAGATCTAACAGGGGGGGGGCTCGAGCAGTACTTC. Its translation: CASSQDLTGGGLEQYF.

This clone was detected only a few times. The chain employs TRBV18 and TRBJ2-1; 8 nucleotides align to TRBD2. The V gene's germline CDR1 is KGHSH and CDR2 LQKENI. V was clipped by 3 bases and J by 4 bases; unmatched bases: 5. The CDR3 has 15 residues. The CDR3 nucleotides read TGTGCCAGCTCACCTGATAGCGGGGAGTACAATGAGCAGTTCTTC. This sequence encodes CASSPDSGEYNEQFF.

The rearrangement links TRBV10-3 to TRBJ2-7, with 7 positions matching TRBD1. With 11 bases clipped from V and 0 bases from J, the junction kept 7 bases outside the gene matches. The germline V gene encodes CDR1 ENHRY and CDR2 SYGVKD. The CDR3 loop spans 13 amino acids. CDR3 DNA: TGTGCCTCGGGACAGTCCGACTCCTACGAGCAGTACTTC. Encoded protein: CASGQSDSYEQYF.

This clone was observed many times. V and J are TRBV6-1 and TRBJ2-7, with a possible D match to TRBD2 (7 bases). Trimming removed 8 bases from V and 4 bases from J, with 18 bases in between. This CDR3 has 14 residues. CDR1 and CDR2 from the germline V gene are MNHNS and SASEGT. The CDR3 loop reads CASAGAGALYEQYF. DNA for the CDR3: TGTGCCAGCGCGGGGGCAGGGGCATTATACGAGCAGTACTTC.

The rearrangement uses TRBV29-1 and TRBJ2-3; D remains ambiguous. The germline V and J ends were trimmed by 6 bases and 4 bases, with 17 bases remaining between them. CDR1 is SQVTM and CDR2 is ANQGSEA in the germline V gene. The length of the CDR3 is 14 residues. The CDR3 here is CSVPRALEADTQYF. CDR3 nucleotide sequence: TGCAGCGTCCCTAGAGCCCTTGAGGCAGATACGCAGTATTTT.

The chain carries TRBV10-1 and TRBJ1-3, with D possibly TRBD1 on 6 matching bases. The CDR3 runs 15 residues. In germline, CDR1 is WNHNN, CDR2 SYGVQD (reference sequence). The V end lost 3 bases, the J end lost 4 bases, and 13 bases lay between the germline ends. The CDR3 DNA reads TGCGCCAGCAGTGAATCGGGGGGCGTAGGAAACACCATATATTTT. Protein: CASSESGGVGNTIYF.

This chain uses TRBV2 with TRBJ2-7, with no clear D. The V and J ends lost 3 bases and 3 bases respectively, with 12 bases between them. The CDR3 has 14 residues. The germline CDR1 and CDR2 sequences are SNHLY and FYNNEI. The DNA for the CDR3 is TGTGCCAGCAGTGAGTCAGGTACATACTACGAGCAGTACTTC. As protein: CASSESGTYYEQYF.

This clone came up once. The V call is TRBV28, the J call TRBJ1-2, with a tentative D call TRBD1 (5 bases). Germline CDR1 reads MDHEN; CDR2 reads SYDVKM. The CDR3 is made up of 13 amino acids. Deletions cut 4 bases from V and 7 bases from J, with 13 bases between. CDR3 coding DNA: TGTGCCAGCAGTTCCCCGCGGGGGGTTGGCTACACCTTC. This gives the protein CASSSPRGVGYTF.

V usage is TRBV13 and J usage is TRBJ2-7; 9 nucleotides match TRBD2. CDR1 and CDR2 from the germline V gene are PRHDT and FYEKMQ (reference sequence). The CDR3 is made up of 15 amino acids. The junction had 8 bases not matched to a gene; V was cut back by 5 bases and J by 3 bases. The CDR3 reads CASSRPAGGHYEQYF. DNA of the CDR3: TGTGCCAGCAGCCGCCCAGCGGGGGGCCACTACGAGCAGTACTTC.

The gene calls are TRBV9 and TRBJ2-5, with a tentative D call TRBD1 (6 bases). The germline V gene has CDR1 SGDLS and CDR2 YYNGEE. Trimming cost V 0 bases and J 4 bases, with 16 bases left between them. The CDR3 sequence is 16 residues long. CDR3 sequence (DNA): TGTGCCAGCAGCGTAGCTGGGGGCGGTTTCGGAGAGACCCAGTACTTC. It encodes CASSVAGGGFGETQYF.

The chain uses TRBV19 and TRBJ2-7; TRBD1 matches at 8 bases. V was pared by 6 bases and J by 3 bases, with 7 bases of the junction left unmatched. The CDR3 has 14 amino acids. Germline V gives CDR1 LNHDA, CDR2 SQIVND (reference sequence). CDR3 sequence reads: CASSNRDRHYEQYF. The CDR3 DNA follows: TGTGCCAGTAGCAACCGGGACAGGCACTACGAGCAGTACTTC.

The rearrangement uses TRBV6-1 and TRBJ2-5, with 10 bases lining up with TRBD2. Germline CDR1 and CDR2: MNHNS and SASEGT. The CDR3 length is 15 residues. V was pared by 5 bases and J by 4 bases, with 7 bases of the junction left unmatched. The CDR3 region is CASSINRLAGETQYF. In nucleotides, the CDR3 is TGTGCCAGCAGTATCAATAGACTAGCGGGAGAGACCCAGTACTTC.

The V gene is TRBV11-2, the J gene TRBJ2-2; 11 nucleotides agree with TRBD2. This CDR3 has 18 amino acids. CDR1 is SGHAT, CDR2 FQNNGV, per germline. The V segment lost 2 bases and the J segment 0 bases; nucleotides outside the gene matches: 5. The CDR3 DNA reads TGTGCCAGCAGCTTAAGGCTAGCGGGGGGCCCGAACACCGGGGAGCTGTTTTTT. Its translation: CASSLRLAGGPNTGELFF.

The chain links TRBV19 to TRBJ1-1, with D maybe TRBD1 (6 bases). From germline, CDR1 is LNHDA and CDR2 SQIVND (reference sequence). V was trimmed by 3 bases and J by 4 bases, leaving 12 bases between them. This CDR3 contains 14 residues. The DNA for the CDR3 is TGTGCCAGTAGTATCTCAGGGGTGGGCACTGAAGCTTTCTTT. It codes for CASSISGVGTEAFF.

The CDR3: CASSWTGSTDTQYF. As DNA, the CDR3 is TGCGCCAGCAGCTGGACAGGCAGCACAGATACGCAGTATTTT. V and J are TRBV5-1 and TRBJ2-3, with TRBD1 matching 7 bases. V lost 3 bases to trimming and J lost 0 bases; unmatched junction nucleotides: 1. The germline gives CDR1 SGHRS, CDR2 YFSETQ. This CDR3 comprises 14 residues.

The chain is built from TRBV10-1 and TRBJ2-6, with D maybe TRBD1 (5 bases). Germline V CDR1 and CDR2: WNHNN, SYGVQD (reference sequence). This CDR3 contains 15 residues. V was pared by 2 bases and J by 2 bases, with 7 bases between. The CDR3 DNA sequence: TGCGCCAGCAGTGAGGGCAGGGCTGGGGCCAACGTCCTGACTTTC. Protein: CASSEGRAGANVLTF.

The chain employs TRBV19 and TRBJ1-2; D is undetermined. This CDR3 has 14 amino acids. V lost 8 bases and J lost 6, with 19 bases in between. Germline V lookup: CDR1 LNHDA, CDR2 SQIVND (reference sequence). This chain's CDR3 is CASVVVGTGNGYTF. In DNA form, the CDR3 reads TGTGCCAGTGTCGTCGTGGGCACGGGGAATGGCTACACCTTC.

This clone was seen just once. The gene calls are TRBV9 and TRBJ2-1; 7 bases are a match to TRBD2. The trim removed 4 bases at V and 5 bases at J, leaving 6 bases unmatched. The CDR3 has 14 residues. Germline CDR1 SGDLS, CDR2 YYNGEE. In DNA form, the CDR3 reads TGTGCCAGCAGCACAGCGGGAAGGAACAATGAGCAGTTCTTC. Its translation is CASSTAGRNNEQFF.

This chain connects TRBV6-1 to TRBJ2-3, with 8 bases lining up with TRBD1. The CDR3 consists of 18 residues. Germline V CDR1 and CDR2: MNHNS, SASEGT. J lost 2 bases, V lost 1 base, and 11 bases had no gene match. CDR3 region: CASSEVLGQAGFTDTQYF. Here the CDR3 DNA reads TGTGCCAGCAGTGAAGTTTTGGGACAGGCAGGTTTCACAGATACGCAGTATTTT.